This passage covers 15 T cell receptor beta chains from one sample sequenced in a study of T cell responses to AZD1222 COVID-19 vaccine. The table came from immunoSEQ multiplex PCR; TCRdb's copy has only in-frame clones and leaves some out. Of 75,000 to 100,000 clones in the sample, just over 90% were seen once. The specimen was peripheral blood, collected on day 0 of AZD1222 vaccination. The receptors stem from an adult in good health.

This chain joins TRBV30 and TRBJ1-6; D perhaps matches TRBD1 (5 bases). This CDR3 has 17 amino acids. V was shortened by 0 bases and J by 2 bases, with 14 bases between the two germline ends. Germline CDR1 is GTSNPN and CDR2 is SVGIG (reference sequence). CDR3 in amino acids: CAWSVPRGSAYNSPLHF. The CDR3, as DNA: TGTGCCTGGAGTGTACCAAGGGGATCGGCCTATAATTCACCCCTCCACTTT.

This chain links TRBV14 with TRBJ2-2; no reliable D call. Germline V gene lookup returns CDR1 SGHDN and CDR2 FVKESK. Trimming cost V 6 bases and J 2 bases, with 1 base left between them. The CDR3 sequence is 11 residues long. The CDR3 DNA is TGTGCCAGCAGTAACACCGGGGAGCTGTTTTTT. It codes for CASSNTGELFF.

The chain is built from TRBV28 and TRBJ2-1; 10 nucleotides agree with TRBD2. The germline gives CDR1 MDHEN, CDR2 SYDVKM. J lost 0 bases, V lost 8 bases, and 4 bases had no gene match. This CDR3 comprises 15 residues. CDR3 bases: TGTGCCAGCCAGGCTAGCGGGAGCTCCTACAATGAGCAGTTCTTC. This gives the protein CASQASGSSYNEQFF. The full variable domain, its missing parts supplied by reference TRBV28 and TRBJ2-1, is DVKVTQSSRYLVKRTGEKVFLECVQDMDHENMFWYRQDPGLGLRLIYFSYDVKMKEKGDIPEGYSVSREKKERFSLILESASTNQTSMYLCASQASGSSYNEQFFGPGTRLTVL.

The chain employs TRBV6-5 and TRBJ1-2; TRBD1 is a possible D gene (5 bases). Deletions cut 6 bases from V and 2 bases from J, with 16 bases between. The length of the CDR3 is 15 residues. Looked up from germline, CDR1 is MNHEY and CDR2 is SVGAGI. The CDR3 DNA reads TGTGCCAGCAGATGGGGACCGTTCCCCAACTATGGCTACACCTTC. The encoded protein is CASRWGPFPNYGYTF.

The rearrangement uses TRBV6-5 and TRBJ1-1; 9 positions match TRBD1. The V gene end was trimmed by 4 bases and the J gene end by 5 bases; junction bases not matched to a gene: 11. This CDR3 spans 16 amino acids. Germline CDR1 MNHEY, CDR2 SVGAGI. The CDR3 bases are TGTGCCAGCAGTTCCATGCCCCTGGGACAGGGAACTGAAGCTTTCTTT. This gives the protein CASSSMPLGQGTEAFF.

The V and J genes are TRBV7-9 and TRBJ2-7, with 7 bases identical to TRBD2. This CDR3 comprises 15 residues. Germline V lookup: CDR1 SEHNR, CDR2 FQNEAQ (reference sequence). V trimming: 2 bases; J trimming: 5 bases; junction bases outside the gene matches: 9. As DNA, the CDR3 is TGTGCCAGCAGCTTAACCCCAGCGGGGCCTCACGAGCAGTACTTC. This codes for CASSLTPAGPHEQYF.

The CDR3 DNA is TGTGCCAGCAGTTTTCAGGGGGCGACTCATGAAAAACTGTTTTTT. It translates to CASSFQGATHEKLFF. This chain joins TRBV27 and TRBJ1-4, with 8 positions matching TRBD1. Germline CDR1 MNHEY, CDR2 SMNVEV (reference sequence). Unmatched junction bases numbered 6, after V lost 3 bases and J lost 6 bases. The CDR3 has 15 residues.

This clone was counted once. The rearrangement joins TRBV19 to TRBJ1-5; D uncertain. V gave up 1 base and J gave up 0 bases, with 13 bases separating them. Germline lookup yields CDR1 LNHDA and CDR2 SQIVND (reference sequence). The CDR3 runs 17 residues. The CDR3 DNA follows: TGTGCCAGTAGTATAGGTTGGCAGGCAAATAGCAATCAGCCCCAGCATTTT. Translated, it gives CASSIGWQANSNQPQHF.

The V call is TRBV27, the J call TRBJ1-5, with 10 bases that match TRBD1. V lost 6 bases to trimming and J lost 5 bases; unmatched junction nucleotides: 4. The CDR3 spans 14 residues. CDR1 and CDR2 from the germline V gene are MNHEY and SMNVEV (reference sequence). Written as DNA, the CDR3 is TGTGCCAGCAGCCCCGGGACAGGGGATCAGCCCCAGCATTTT. Its protein product is CASSPGTGDQPQHF.

The DNA of the CDR3 is TGTGCCAGCAGTTTTCGGGGGCGCGTCGATGAGCAGTTCTTC. Its translation: CASSFRGRVDEQFF. V is TRBV27 and J is TRBJ2-1, with D perhaps being TRBD1 or TRBD2 (6 bases each). Deletions cut 3 bases from V and 8 bases from J, with 14 bases between. From germline, CDR1 is MNHEY and CDR2 SMNVEV (reference sequence). The CDR3 has 14 residues.

The CDR3 DNA is TGTGCCAGCAGCTTAGTCCGGACTAGCGGAGAGACCCAGTACTTC. Its translation is CASSLVRTSGETQYF. The chain carries TRBV7-8 and TRBJ2-5, with 10 bases that match TRBD2. V lost 1 base and J lost 4; bases outside the gene matches: 3. From germline, CDR1 is SGHVS and CDR2 FQNEAQ. This CDR3 is 15 amino acids long.

The CDR3 coding sequence is TGTGCCAGCAGCTTAGCGGGGACTAGCGGGGTCACCTACGAGCAGTACTTC. It codes for CASSLAGTSGVTYEQYF. The V call is TRBV7-8, the J call TRBJ2-7, with 13 positions matching TRBD2. The V and J ends lost 0 bases and 2 bases, in that order; junction bases with no gene match: 4. This CDR3 is 17 amino acids long. Germline CDR1 reads SGHVS; CDR2 reads FQNEAQ. Supplemented by reference TRBV7-8 and TRBJ2-7, the full variable domain reads GAGVSQSPRYKVAKRGQDVALRCDPISGHVSLFWYQQALGQGPEFLTYFQNEAQLDKSGLPSDRFFAERPEGSVSTLKIQRTQQEDSAVYLCASSLAGTSGVTYEQYFGPGTRLTVT.

V is TRBV19 and J is TRBJ1-1; D ambiguous. Germline CDR1 and CDR2: LNHDA and SQIVND (reference sequence). Trimming removed 7 bases from V and 4 bases from J, with 16 bases in between. The CDR3 length is 14 residues. This CDR3 reads CASTYRELSTEAFF. CDR3 sequence (DNA): TGTGCCAGTACGTACCGGGAGTTGAGCACTGAAGCTTTCTTT.

J is TRBJ1-3 and V is TRBV6-5; no reliable D call. The CDR3 contains 15 residues. V gave up 5 bases and J gave up 2 bases, with 13 bases separating them. The germline V gene encodes CDR1 MNHEY and CDR2 SVGAGI. In DNA form, the CDR3 reads TGTGCCAGCAGTCTTCAGGAATTTACTGGAAACACCATATATTTT. This codes for CASSLQEFTGNTIYF.

The gene calls are TRBV19 and TRBJ2-1; the D is unclear. V lost 3 bases to trimming and J lost 8 bases, with 8 bases between them. This CDR3 spans 12 amino acids. The V gene's germline CDR1 is LNHDA and CDR2 SQIVND (reference sequence). The CDR3 DNA reads as TGTGCCAGTAGTATGCAGTCGGATGAGCAGTTCTTC. It translates to CASSMQSDEQFF.